Presented here are 26 T cell receptor beta chains from one specimen sequenced in a study of blood T cell repertoires in COVID-19. The data were produced by immunoSEQ multiplex PCR, yet TCRdb's version contains in-frame clones alone and is incomplete. This table has around 130,000 clones, about 86% appearing once. The sample comprised peripheral blood. The receptor set was obtained from a woman in her forties or fifties with acute or convalescent COVID-19.

The chain employs TRBV6-5 and TRBJ1-5; weak D call: TRBD1 (6 bases). This CDR3 spans 15 amino acids. The V end lost 6 bases, the J end lost 7 bases, and 19 bases lay between the germline ends. From germline, CDR1 is MNHEY and CDR2 SVGAGI. The CDR3 loop is CASSHGSPGEQPQHF. CDR3 sequence (DNA): TGTGCCAGCAGCCACGGTTCACCAGGGGAACAGCCCCAGCATTTT.

The rearrangement uses TRBV29-1 and TRBJ2-3, with D unclear. The V end lost 3 bases, the J end lost 4 bases, and 8 bases lay between the germline ends. The germline CDR1 and CDR2 sequences are SQVTM and ANQGSEA. This CDR3 is 12 amino acids long. CDR3 nucleotides: TGCAGCGTTGATGTGGGCCCAGATACGCAGTATTTT. It is translated as CSVDVGPDTQYF.

The chain recombines TRBV10-1 with TRBJ2-7; maybe TRBD2 (6 bases). This CDR3 contains 14 residues. Trimming cost V 5 bases and J 3 bases, with 14 bases left between them. The V gene's germline CDR1 is WNHNN and CDR2 SYGVQD (reference sequence). The DNA for the CDR3 is TGCGCCAGCAGTCCTGCGGGGTTTGACTACGAGCAGTACTTC. Translation gives CASSPAGFDYEQYF.

The genes are TRBV10-3 and TRBJ1-1; 8 bases fit TRBD1. The CDR3 loop spans 11 amino acids. Germline lookup yields CDR1 ENHRY and CDR2 SYGVKD. V lost 6 bases, J lost 7 bases, and 1 base stayed unmatched. CDR3 nucleotide sequence: TGTGCCATCAGCGACAGGGGTGAAGCTTTCTTT. Its protein product is CAISDRGEAFF.

The chain links TRBV9 to TRBJ2-1, with 8 bases lining up with TRBD2. Germline CDR1 SGDLS, CDR2 YYNGEE. The V gene end was trimmed by 2 bases and the J gene end by 4 bases; junction bases not matched to a gene: 2. This CDR3 comprises 14 residues. CDR3 region: CASSVSGEYNEQFF. For the CDR3, the DNA is TGTGCCAGCAGCGTTAGCGGGGAATACAATGAGCAGTTCTTC.

V is TRBV19 and J is TRBJ2-6, with 7 bases identical to TRBD1. The V gene's germline CDR1 is LNHDA and CDR2 SQIVND (reference sequence). The CDR3 loop spans 16 amino acids. V dropped 10 bases and J dropped 0; count of bases not matched to a gene: 9. CDR3 sequence reads: CATTGQLASGANVLTF. The DNA of the CDR3 is TGTGCCACCACGGGACAGTTGGCCTCTGGGGCCAACGTCCTGACTTTC.

The chain carries TRBV5-5 and TRBJ2-2, with a weak D call TRBD2 (6 bases). Germline CDR1 reads SGHKS; CDR2 reads YYEKEE (reference sequence). This CDR3 has 16 amino acids. Trimming took 1 base from V and 1 from J, leaving 11 bases between them. CDR3 sequence (DNA): TGTGCCAGCAGCTTGTATACAGCGGGGAACACCGGGGAGCTGTTTTTT. This encodes CASSLYTAGNTGELFF.

In its sample, this clone was seen many times. V gene TRBV2 combines with J gene TRBJ1-2; 11 positions match TRBD1. Germline assignment: CDR1 SNHLY and CDR2 FYNNEI. With V trimmed by 5 bases and J by 5 bases, 4 bases remained unmatched. The CDR3 sequence is 14 residues long. The DNA of the CDR3 is TGTGCCAGCAGTCAGGGACAGGGGGGTTATGGCTACACCTTC. Its translation: CASSQGQGGYGYTF.

V and J are TRBV2 and TRBJ1-1; D perhaps matches TRBD1 (6 bases). V shed 4 bases and J shed 3 bases, with 12 bases lying between them. Germline lookup yields CDR1 SNHLY and CDR2 FYNNEI. The CDR3 totals 14 residues. The DNA for the CDR3 is TGTGCCAGCAGTGTCCGCCCAGGGGACACTGAAGCTTTCTTT. Protein product: CASSVRPGDTEAFF.

This rearrangement joins TRBV5-1 to TRBJ2-7; D is perhaps TRBD1 (6 bases). This CDR3 contains 14 residues. Germline CDR1 and CDR2: SGHRS and YFSETQ. V lost 3 bases and J 3 bases, leaving 13 bases between the germline ends. CDR3 region: CASSYQGGGYEQYF. CDR3 in DNA: TGCGCCAGCAGCTATCAAGGGGGTGGCTACGAGCAGTACTTC. The whole variable domain, filled in from reference TRBV5-1 and TRBJ2-7, reads KAGVTQTPRYLIKTRGQQVTLSCSPISGHRSVSWYQQTPGQGLQFLFEYFSETQRNKGNFPGRFSGRQFSNSRSEMNVSTLELGDSALYLCASSYQGGGYEQYFGPGTRLTVT.

V is TRBV19 and J is TRBJ2-4; perhaps TRBD2 as D (5 bases). CDR3 size: 13 residues. Germline V gene data show CDR1 as LNHDA and CDR2 as SQIVND (reference sequence). V lost 6 bases and J 5 bases, leaving 11 bases between the germline ends. CDR3 protein: CASRSRTENIQYF. The CDR3 DNA reads as TGTGCCAGTAGGAGTCGGACTGAAAACATTCAGTACTTC.

The chain has TRBV11-2 and TRBJ1-2; D is uncertain. The V and J ends lost 0 bases and 8 bases respectively, with 13 bases between them. The germline CDR1 and CDR2 sequences are SGHAT and FQNNGV. The CDR3 contains 14 residues. CDR3 residues: CASSLDGDLRGYTF. The CDR3 region has the DNA TGTGCCAGCAGCTTAGACGGCGACCTGAGGGGCTACACCTTC.

This chain joins TRBV2 and TRBJ2-5, with D hard to call. Trimming took 5 bases from V and 5 from J, leaving 9 bases between them. The CDR3 covers 12 residues. Germline-derived CDR1 and CDR2 are SNHLY and FYNNEI. The CDR3 DNA follows: TGTGCCAGCAGTACGCTGCGGGAGACCCAGTACTTC. This encodes CASSTLRETQYF.

V usage is TRBV5-1 and J usage is TRBJ2-7, with 8 bases matching TRBD2. The CDR3 spans 15 residues. The J segment lost 4 bases and the V segment lost 4 bases, leaving 10 bases of the junction unmatched. CDR1 is SGHRS and CDR2 is YFSETQ in the germline V gene. This CDR3 is CASSKDSGGPYEQYF. CDR3 DNA sequence: TGCGCCAGCAGCAAGGACAGCGGGGGACCGTACGAGCAGTACTTC.

The V call is TRBV28, the J call TRBJ2-3; perhaps TRBD2 as D (5 bases). The germline CDR1 and CDR2 sequences are MDHEN and SYDVKM. V shed 2 bases and J shed 2 bases, with 17 bases lying between them. The CDR3 sequence is 17 residues long. The CDR3 sequence is CASSLVQMDFNTDTQYF. In DNA form, the CDR3 reads TGTGCCAGCAGTTTAGTACAGATGGACTTTAACACAGATACGCAGTATTTT.

The V call is TRBV28, the J call TRBJ2-7; 9 bases map to TRBD1. There are 15 residues in the CDR3. Germline V gene sequence: CDR1 MDHEN, CDR2 SYDVKM. V dropped 7 bases and J dropped 1; count of bases not matched to a gene: 8. The CDR3 region is CASTVDRGVSYEQYF. The CDR3 DNA sequence: TGTGCCAGCACCGTGGACAGGGGTGTTTCCTACGAGCAGTACTTC.

The chain has TRBV6-5 and TRBJ2-1; 12 nucleotides match TRBD2. V shed 7 bases and J 8 bases; nucleotides not matched to a gene: 6. CDR1 MNHEY and CDR2 SVGAGI come from the germline V gene. This CDR3 is 14 amino acids long. The CDR3 sequence: CASNPSGGAYEQFF. CDR3 DNA: TGTGCCAGCAACCCTAGCGGGGGGGCCTATGAGCAGTTCTTC.

This chain connects TRBV11-2 to TRBJ1-2; D remains unclear. The V end was cut by 1 base, the J end by 8 bases, with 14 bases between. CDR3 size: 14 residues. CDR1 is SGHAT and CDR2 is FQNNGV in the germline V gene. Here the CDR3 DNA reads TGTGCCAGCAGCTTAGTCGGCCCGCGCGGAGGCTACACCTTC. Translation: CASSLVGPRGGYTF. The full variable domain, rest sourced from reference TRBV11-2 and TRBJ1-2, is EAGVAQSPRYKIIEKRQSVAFWCNPISGHATLYWYQQILGQGPKLLIQFQNNGVVDDSQLPKDRFSAERLKGVDSTLKIQPAKLEDSAVYLCASSLVGPRGGYTFGSGTRLTVV.

Written as DNA, the CDR3 is TGTGCCAGTTCGAAGGGGGACACTGAAGCTTTCTTT. Translated: CASSKGDTEAFF. The chain carries TRBV27 and TRBJ1-1; maybe TRBD1 (6 bases). V was pared by 9 bases and J by 3 bases, with 11 bases between. The length of the CDR3 is 12 residues. Germline-derived CDR1 and CDR2 are MNHEY and SMNVEV (reference sequence).

The chain joins TRBV30 to TRBJ1-5, with a possible D match to TRBD1 (5 bases). The V end was cut by 2 bases, the J end by 2 bases, with 16 bases between. The CDR3 covers 16 residues. Looked up from germline, CDR1 is GTSNPN and CDR2 is SVGIG (reference sequence). Here the CDR3 reads CAWSPRGSYGNQPQHF. Written as DNA, the CDR3 is TGTGCCTGGAGTCCTAGGGGAAGTTACGGCAATCAGCCCCAGCATTTT. The entire variable domain, with the rest obtained from reference TRBV30 and TRBJ1-5, is as follows: SQTIHQWPATLVQPVGSPLSLECTVEGTSNPNLYWYRQAAGRGLQLLFYSVGIGQISSEVPQNLSASRPQDRQFILSSKKLLLSDSGFYLCAWSPRGSYGNQPQHFGDGTRLSIL.

The chain combines TRBV5-4 with TRBJ2-1, with D possibly being TRBD1 (5 bases). Germline CDR1 is SGHNT and CDR2 is YYREEE (reference sequence). The CDR3 extends over 14 amino acids. With 0 bases removed from V and 10 bases from J, the gap between germline ends came to 14 bases. The CDR3 sequence: CASSLVGQPWEQFF. In DNA, the CDR3 is TGTGCCAGCAGCTTGGTGGGGCAGCCTTGGGAGCAGTTCTTC.

In its sample, this clone was seen once. This chain uses TRBV6-4 with TRBJ1-5, with 8 positions matching TRBD1. This CDR3 has 14 residues. Germline V lookup: CDR1 MRHNA, CDR2 SNTAGT. The trim removed 8 bases at V and 4 bases at J, leaving 7 bases unmatched. CDR3 sequence reads: CASLADRENQPQHF. The CDR3 coding sequence is TGTGCCAGCCTTGCGGACAGGGAAAATCAGCCCCAGCATTTT.

J is TRBJ1-5 and V is TRBV12-3 or TRBV12-4; TRBD1 might be the D (5 bases). V was pared by 6 bases and J by 6 bases, with 12 bases between. CDR3 length: 13 amino acids. The CDR3: CASRRGTSQPQHF. The CDR3, as DNA: TGTGCCAGCAGACGCGGGACGTCTCAGCCCCAGCATTTT.

The chain combines TRBV27 with TRBJ2-3, with 10 nucleotides matching TRBD2. The J segment lost 5 bases and the V segment lost 1 base, leaving 3 bases of the junction unmatched. The germline V gene encodes CDR1 MNHEY and CDR2 SMNVEV (reference sequence). This CDR3 has 15 amino acids. The CDR3 is CASSLLAGGGDTQYF. The CDR3 DNA sequence: TGTGCCAGCAGTTTATTAGCGGGGGGTGGAGATACGCAGTATTTT.

The chain recombines TRBV6-5 with TRBJ1-2, with D possibly TRBD1 on 5 matching bases. The V gene's germline CDR1 is MNHEY and CDR2 SVGAGI. The CDR3 is 13 amino acids. Trimming shortened V by 4 bases and J by 1 base, and 7 bases separated the two germline ends. The DNA for the CDR3 is TGTGCCAGCAGTTTGACAGTTAACTATGGCTACACCTTC. This codes for CASSLTVNYGYTF.

This clone was seen more than once but under ten times. The chain links TRBV2 to TRBJ1-4, with D possibly TRBD1 on 6 matching bases. Between the trimmed V and J ends, which lost 7 bases and 8 bases, there was a span of 14 bases. From germline, CDR1 is SNHLY and CDR2 FYNNEI. The CDR3 has 13 residues. The CDR3 spells CASMAGAGEKLFF. Written as DNA, the CDR3 is TGTGCCAGCATGGCAGGGGCGGGCGAAAAACTGTTTTTT. The full variable domain, completed using reference TRBV2 and TRBJ1-4, is EPEVTQTPSHQVTQMGQEVILRCVPISNHLYFYWYRQILGQKVEFLVSFYNNEISEKSEIFDDQFSVERPDGSNFTLKIRSTKLEDSAMYFCASMAGAGEKLFFGSGTQLSVL.